These T cell receptor beta chains were read from a single sample in a study of cytomegalovirus exposure and HLA in healthy donors. Measured with immunoSEQ multiplex PCR; TCRdb has only the in-frame clones, and not every one. The sample lists 260,000 or so clones, approximately 87% occurring once. The source material was PBMCs. These receptors were taken from a man younger than 35 in good health and CMV-seronegative. Each CDR3 is given with its conserved first and last residue. Fields, in order: J gene, D gene, V gene, clone size, CDR3 DNA, CDR3 protein. The D gene is left open where the match is weak. Clone size is not always given. Where it is, it says once, few, many or a class for expanded clones.

>TRBJ2-5|TRBD2|TRBV9|NA
TGTGCCAGCAGCGGAGGGGGGACTAGCGGGAGCTGGGAGACCCAGTACTTC
CASSGGGTSGSWETQYF
>TRBJ2-1|NA|TRBV9|NA
TGTGCCAGCAGCGTAGGCTCTAGCTCCTACAATGAGCAGTTCTTC
CASSVGSSSYNEQFF
>TRBJ1-5|NA|TRBV6-1|few
TGTGCCAGCAGCAGGTCCGACAGTTACAATCAGCCCCAGCATTTT
CASSRSDSYNQPQHF
>TRBJ2-2|NA|TRBV28|NA
TGTGCCAGTTACCCCGCGGGGGCTCCGAACACCGGGGAGCTGTTTTTT
CASYPAGAPNTGELFF
>TRBJ2-5|NA|TRBV6-4|once
TGTGCCAGCAGTGACAGGGAGGAGACCCAGTACTTC
CASSDREETQYF
>TRBJ1-1|NA|TRBV29-1|NA
TGCAGCGTTGGCCCACTAATGAACACTGAAGCTTTCTTT
CSVGPLMNTEAFF
>TRBJ1-4|TRBD1|TRBV4-1|NA
TGCGCCAGCAGCAATCCGGGACAGGGGGCAAAGGCGAGAAGTTTT
CASSNPGQGAKARSF
>TRBJ1-5|TRBD1|TRBV7-3|NA
TGTGCCAACCAGGGGGCCTGTCAGCCCCAGCATTTT
CANQGACQPQHF
>TRBJ2-2|TRBD2|TRBV29-1|NA
TGCAGCGTTGATCTGGGCGGGAGACCGACTGGGGAGCTGTTTTTT
CSVDLGGRPTGELFF
>TRBJ1-6|NA|TRBV11-2|NA
TGTGCCAGCAGCTTAGACCCGAGGGGAGGGTCACCCCTCCACTTT
CASSLDPRGGSPLHF
>TRBJ1-4|NA|TRBV15|once
TGTGCCACCAGCAGAGATCGGGGGGCGTCAACTAATGAAAAACTGTTTTTT
CATSRDRGASTNEKLFF
>TRBJ1-2|TRBD1|TRBV7-2|NA
TGTGCCAGCAGCTTAATGGTGGGTGGACAGGGGGTCAGTGGCTACACCTTC
CASSLMVGGQGVSGYTF
>TRBJ2-7|TRBD2|TRBV6-1|NA
TGTGCCAGCAGTGTTAGTCGAGGACTAGACTCCTACGAGCAGTACTTC
CASSVSRGLDSYEQYF
>TRBJ1-6|NA|TRBV11-3|NA
TGTGCCAGCAGCTTAGCGGGAGATAATAATTCACCCCTCCACTTT
CASSLAGDNNSPLHF
>TRBJ1-1|NA|TRBV27|NA
TGTGCCAGCAGTCCCACAGGGCTCTATCAAGGGGGAGCTTTCTTT
CASSPTGLYQGGAFF
>TRBJ1-5|NA|TRBV28|NA
TGTGCCAGCAGTGCGCCTCAGCCCCAGCATTTT
CASSAPQPQHF
>TRBJ2-3|TRBD1|TRBV2|NA
TGTGCCAGCAGATCGGGACAGGGGGCAGATACGCAGTATTTT
CASRSGQGADTQYF
>TRBJ1-5|NA|TRBV29-1|NA
TGCAGCGTAGGGACACCCCTCGGGCCCCAGCATTTT
CSVGTPLGPQHF
>TRBJ2-7|NA|TRBV4-3|NA
TGCGCCAGCAGCCAAGATGGCCACGAGCAGTACTTC
CASSQDGHEQYF
>TRBJ2-7|NA|TRBV11-3|NA
TGTGCCAGCAGCTTAGACGACAGGCGAGGGGAGCAGTACTTC
CASSLDDRRGEQYF
>TRBJ2-1|TRBD1|TRBV5-4|NA
TGTGCCAGCAGCTGGGCGGACAGGGACGATGAGCAGTTCTTC
CASSWADRDDEQFF
>TRBJ2-7|TRBD1|TRBV19|NA
TGTGCCAGTAGTAGTCCGGGACAGGGCTACGAGCAGTACTTC
CASSSPGQGYEQYF
>TRBJ2-1|TRBD2|TRBV4-3|NA
TGCGCCAGCAGCCAAGTGGGACTAGTAGATGAGCAGTTCTTC
CASSQVGLVDEQFF
>TRBJ2-2|NA|TRBV28|NA
TGTGCCAGCAGTTTTTACCCCACTCTCGCGAACACCGGGGAGCTGTTTTTT
CASSFYPTLANTGELFF
>TRBJ2-3|NA|TRBV20-1|NA
TGCAGTGCTCGCCTATATACGCAGTATTTT
CSARLYTQYF
>TRBJ1-3|NA|TRBV11-3|NA
TGTGCCAGCAGCGACGACAGAGGTTGGTTCTCTGGAAACACCATATATTTT
CASSDDRGWFSGNTIYF
>TRBJ2-7|NA|TRBV7-2|NA
TGTGCCAGCAGCCGAATGCTAGCTTACGACGAGCAGTACTTC
CASSRMLAYDEQYF
>TRBJ1-1|NA|TRBV5-1|NA
TGCGCCAGCAGCTTAGACGGGAGAGAGACTGAAGCTTTCTTT
CASSLDGRETEAFF
>TRBJ2-7|TRBD2|TRBV7-9|NA
TGTGCCAGCAGCTCATCACTAGCGGGGGGGCCGGTCGAGCAGTACTTC
CASSSSLAGGPVEQYF
>TRBJ2-5|TRBD2|TRBV7-8|NA
TGTGCCAGCAGCTTGGGACTAGCGGAGAAAGAGACCCAGTACTTC
CASSLGLAEKETQYF
>TRBJ1-1|NA|TRBV2|NA
TGTGCCAGCAGTGCGGGAGTGAACACTGAAGCTTTCTTT
CASSAGVNTEAFF
>TRBJ2-7|NA|TRBV5-1|NA
TGCGCCAGCAGCTTGGGCGGAGTTAGCGGCGAGCAGTACTTC
CASSLGGVSGEQYF
>TRBJ2-5|TRBD1|TRBV29-1|NA
TGCAGCGGACGGGACAGACCCCAGGGAGAGACCCAGTACTTC
CSGRDRPQGETQYF
>TRBJ1-3|NA|TRBV7-9|many
TGTGCCAGCTTACAATCTGGAAACACCATATATTTT
CASLQSGNTIYF
>TRBJ1-1|NA|TRBV30|few
TGTGCCTGGTATCACGGGGGGCTCACTGAAGCTTTCTTT
CAWYHGGLTEAFF
>TRBJ2-7|TRBD2|TRBV11-2|once
TGTGCCAGCAGCCTGGGACTAGCGGGACGAACGAACTACGAGCAGTACTTC
CASSLGLAGRTNYEQYF
>TRBJ1-6|TRBD1|TRBV4-1|NA
TGCGCCAGCAGCCAAGGCGCCGGGACAGAAAATTCACCCCTCCACTTT
CASSQGAGTENSPLHF
>TRBJ2-7|NA|TRBV7-6|few
TGTGCCAGCAGCTTCAGGGTGTCCTACGAGCAGTACTTC
CASSFRVSYEQYF
>TRBJ2-3|NA|TRBV29-1|NA
TGCAGCGTTGATACCGGGAGAGATACGCAGTATTTT
CSVDTGRDTQYF
>TRBJ2-1|TRBD2|TRBV15|NA
TGTGCCACCAGCAGAGTCTTGATGAGCGGGGGGGCCGGTGAGCAGTTCTTC
CATSRVLMSGGAGEQFF
>TRBJ1-1|TRBD1|TRBV25-1|NA
TGTGCCAGCAGTGAATTTAGGGTGAGGGGGCCTGAAGCTTTCTTT
CASSEFRVRGPEAFF